This TCR beta chain was observed in a study of cytomegalovirus exposure and HLA in healthy donors. Study as a whole: The 120 or so validation repertoires used the same platform as the approximately 700 first-cohort repertoires (as reported by a later analysis). General study findings and limits: Researchers reported that a few CMV-associated chains were confirmed in vitro as CMV antigen-specific. Listed as cytomegalovirus-associated were about 160 TCR beta chains. TCR clusters originating in the first cohort tended to co-occur in the 110 or so validation repertoires, according to a later analysis.

With respect to this clone: Its antigen is still unknown.

Measured with immunoSEQ multiplex PCR; TCRdb has only the in-frame clones, and not every one. Counted here are around 94,000 clones, about 95% occurring once; the ten biggest clones make up 0.89%. The V segment lost 4 bases and the J segment 4 bases; nucleotides outside the gene matches: 8. The CDR3 extends over 15 amino acids. Germline loops: CDR1 LGHNA, CDR2 YSLEER. The clonotype comes from a woman between 18 and 29 years old in good health and CMV-seronegative. This chain uses TRBV4-3 with TRBJ1-2; TRBD1 aligns across 8 bases. Sequenced: PBMCs. The CDR3 region is CASSPGQGAVYGYTF. DNA for the CDR3: TGCGCCAGCAGCCCCGGTCAGGGGGCGGTCTATGGCTACACCTTC.